A selection of T cell receptor beta chains follows, all from one sample in a study of T cell responses to AZD1222 COVID-19 vaccine. Measured with immunoSEQ multiplex PCR; TCRdb has only the in-frame clones, and not every one. The sample has tens of thousands of clones; roughly 89% are singletons. The source was peripheral blood, collected 28 days after the second AZD1222 dose. Every receptor here comes from an adult who received the AZD1222 COVID-19 vaccine. Both conserved end residues are part of each CDR3. The order of the fields is V gene, J gene, clone size, D gene, CDR3 DNA, CDR3 protein. D genes are given only for firm matches. Not every row has a clone size; where given, it reads once, few, many or a size class.

v_gene: TRBV5-4; j_gene: TRBJ1-6; abundance: once; d_gene: NA; CDR3nt: TGTGCCAGCAGCTCCCGAAATGGGGTACAGGGCTCACCCCTCCACTTT; CDR3aa: CASSSRNGVQGSPLHF
v_gene: TRBV5-6; j_gene: TRBJ2-7; abundance: NA; d_gene: NA; CDR3nt: TGTGCCAGCAGCTTCCAGATATACTACGAGCAGTACTTC; CDR3aa: CASSFQIYYEQYF
v_gene: TRBV7-6; j_gene: TRBJ2-3; abundance: once; d_gene: TRBD1; CDR3nt: TGTGCCAGCACACCTCGCGAGGGACAGGGGACAGATACGCAGTATTTT; CDR3aa: CASTPREGQGTDTQYF
v_gene: TRBV4-3; j_gene: TRBJ2-3; abundance: few; d_gene: TRBD2; CDR3nt: TGCGCCAGCAGCCAAGATCTTCTAGCGGGGGGAGATACGCAGTATTTT; CDR3aa: CASSQDLLAGGDTQYF
v_gene: TRBV11-2; j_gene: TRBJ2-7; abundance: NA; d_gene: NA; CDR3nt: TGTGCCAGCAGCTTAGGTCGGGGGCAGAGCCTATACTACGAGCAGTACTTC; CDR3aa: CASSLGRGQSLYYEQYF
v_gene: TRBV6-5; j_gene: TRBJ2-5; abundance: NA; d_gene: TRBD2; CDR3nt: TGTGCCAGCAGTTCCCGACTAGCTATTCAGCAGACCCAGTACTTC; CDR3aa: CASSSRLAIQQTQYF
v_gene: TRBV2; j_gene: TRBJ2-5; abundance: few; d_gene: TRBD2; CDR3nt: TGTGCCAGCAGTGGGAGTAGCGGGGGGGCAAAAGAGACCCAGTACTTC; CDR3aa: CASSGSSGGAKETQYF
v_gene: TRBV27; j_gene: TRBJ2-2; abundance: NA; d_gene: NA; CDR3nt: TGTGCCAGCAGTCTACGTGGGGGTGGGGGAAACACCGGGGAGCTGTTTTTT; CDR3aa: CASSLRGGGGNTGELFF
v_gene: TRBV6-6; j_gene: TRBJ2-3; abundance: once; d_gene: TRBD2; CDR3nt: TGTGCCAGCAGTCCGTTTTCGCGGGGGGAACGTTCAGATACGCAGTATTTT; CDR3aa: CASSPFSRGERSDTQYF
v_gene: TRBV7-6; j_gene: TRBJ1-3; abundance: NA; d_gene: TRBD1; CDR3nt: TGTGCCAGCAGCACCTGGACAGGGGTAGCTGGAAACACCATATATTTT; CDR3aa: CASSTWTGVAGNTIYF
v_gene: TRBV7-8; j_gene: TRBJ2-5; abundance: NA; d_gene: NA; CDR3nt: TGTGCCAGCAGCTTAGGAGGAATTTGGGGGACCCAAGAGACCCAGTACTTC; CDR3aa: CASSLGGIWGTQETQYF
v_gene: TRBV5-1; j_gene: TRBJ2-3; abundance: NA; d_gene: TRBD1; CDR3nt: TGCGCCAGCAGCTTCATTAAAGGACAGGGCACAGATACGCAGTATTTT; CDR3aa: CASSFIKGQGTDTQYF
v_gene: TRBV2; j_gene: TRBJ2-7; abundance: NA; d_gene: NA; CDR3nt: TGTGCCAGCAGGTCCCACGAGCAGTACTTC; CDR3aa: CASRSHEQYF
v_gene: TRBV2; j_gene: TRBJ2-3; abundance: NA; d_gene: NA; CDR3nt: TGTGCCAGCAGTAGTTTGAGCAGCACAGATACGCAGTATTTT; CDR3aa: CASSSLSSTDTQYF
v_gene: TRBV19; j_gene: TRBJ1-2; abundance: NA; d_gene: TRBD1; CDR3nt: TGTGCCAGTAGTGTGGCGGGCCGAAGACAGGGGACCTATGGCTACACCTTC; CDR3aa: CASSVAGRRQGTYGYTF
v_gene: TRBV18; j_gene: TRBJ1-1; abundance: NA; d_gene: NA; CDR3nt: TGTGCCAGCTCACAGGGATCTGGGGGCACTGAAGCTTTCTTT; CDR3aa: CASSQGSGGTEAFF
v_gene: TRBV7-2; j_gene: TRBJ2-7; abundance: NA; d_gene: NA; CDR3nt: TGTGCCAGCAGTGAAACTGTCCCTAACTACGAGCAGTACTTC; CDR3aa: CASSETVPNYEQYF
v_gene: TRBV20-1; j_gene: TRBJ1-5; abundance: NA; d_gene: TRBD1; CDR3nt: TGCAGTGCTAGTCTTCAGGGGGCGCCGAGCAATCAGCCCCAGCATTTT; CDR3aa: CSASLQGAPSNQPQHF
v_gene: TRBV19; j_gene: TRBJ2-7; abundance: NA; d_gene: NA; CDR3nt: TGTGCCAGTAGTCTTACGGACAGCACCTACGAGCAGTACTTC; CDR3aa: CASSLTDSTYEQYF
v_gene: TRBV6-5; j_gene: TRBJ2-7; abundance: NA; d_gene: TRBD1; CDR3nt: TGTGCCAGCAGTACACAGGGGGCTAAAAACGAGCAGTACTTC; CDR3aa: CASSTQGAKNEQYF
v_gene: TRBV4-3; j_gene: TRBJ2-7; abundance: NA; d_gene: NA; CDR3nt: TGCGCCAGGGTTGGGGGATCCCGCTACGAGCAGTACTTC; CDR3aa: CARVGGSRYEQYF
v_gene: TRBV4-3; j_gene: TRBJ2-7; abundance: once; d_gene: TRBD1; CDR3nt: TGCGCCAGCAGCCAATCACTGGGACAGGTCTACGAGCAGTACTTC; CDR3aa: CASSQSLGQVYEQYF